This paragraph covers one TCR beta chain sequence. CDR3 size: 15 residues. CDR1 MNHEY and CDR2 SVGEGT come from the germline V gene. V was pared by 2 bases and J by 0 bases, with 8 bases between. TCRdb's table, derived via immunoSEQ multiplex PCR, lists solely in-frame clones and lacks some. The sample has some 50,000 clones, 90% seen once. This sample was taken from a study of blood T cell repertoires in COVID-19. The sample was peripheral blood. The clonotype was recovered from a man aged 40-55 years with acute or convalescent COVID-19. This chain links TRBV6-2 or TRBV6-3 with TRBJ1-5, with unresolved D. The chain's CDR3 is CASSYESDSNQPQHF. The DNA for the CDR3 is TGTGCCAGCAGTTACGAAAGCGATAGCAATCAGCCCCAGCATTTT.